One sample yielded the 26 T cell receptor beta chains listed below, sequenced in a study of cytomegalovirus exposure and HLA in healthy donors. PCR involved 60 Vbeta and 13 Jbeta primers. TCRdb's table, derived via immunoSEQ multiplex PCR, lists solely in-frame clones and lacks some. The table lists 95,000 to 100,000 clones, about 74% of them singletons. The source material was PBMCs. The receptors here all came from a female donor in good health and CMV-seronegative.

This chain links TRBV5-4 with TRBJ1-1, with 11 bases identical to TRBD1. The germline V gene has CDR1 SGHNT and CDR2 YYREEE (reference sequence). With V trimmed by 4 bases and J by 4 bases, 3 bases remained unmatched. CDR3 length: 14 amino acids. The DNA of the CDR3 is TGTGCCAGCAGCCGGGGGACAGGGGGCACTGAAGCTTTCTTT. This encodes CASSRGTGGTEAFF.

The chain couples TRBV30 to TRBJ1-5; D unresolved. The V end lost 0 bases, the J end lost 4 bases, and 7 bases lay between the germline ends. CDR1 is GTSNPN and CDR2 is SVGIG in the germline V gene (reference sequence). This CDR3 contains 13 residues. CDR3 nucleotides: TGTGCCTGGAGTGTACCAGGTAATCAGCCCCAGCATTTT. Translation: CAWSVPGNQPQHF.

CDR3 bases: TGCGCCAGCAGCTCGGGAGGGGGGCCAGATACGCAGTATTTT. Protein: CASSSGGGPDTQYF. The V and J genes are TRBV5-1 and TRBJ2-3, with 8 positions matching TRBD2. V trimming: 3 bases; J trimming: 4 bases; junction bases outside the gene matches: 4. Germline CDR1 and CDR2: SGHRS and YFSETQ. The CDR3 is 14 amino acids.

J is TRBJ2-7 and V is TRBV9, with D maybe TRBD2 (5 bases). This CDR3 is built from 13 residues. Deletions cut 3 bases from V and 2 bases from J, with 9 bases between. Per the germline V gene, CDR1 is SGDLS and CDR2 is YYNGEE. The CDR3 region has the DNA TGTGCCAGCAGCGCCGGGATAGCCTACGAGCAGTACTTC. Protein: CASSAGIAYEQYF.

This chain connects TRBV10-2 to TRBJ1-5, with D unresolved. This CDR3 has 15 amino acids. Germline V CDR1 and CDR2: WSHSY, SAAADI. V was shortened by 2 bases and J by 0 bases, with 8 bases between the two germline ends. CDR3 in amino acids: CASSETDYSNQPQHF. DNA of the CDR3: TGCGCCAGCAGTGAGACGGACTATAGCAATCAGCCCCAGCATTTT.

The V call is TRBV6-4, the J call TRBJ2-2; TRBD1 agrees at 12 bases. V shed 5 bases, J shed 5 bases, and the junction held 6 bases outside the gene matches. The CDR3 is made up of 16 amino acids. Per germline, CDR1 MRHNA and CDR2 SNTAGT. Written as DNA, the CDR3 is TGTGCCAGCAGTCGGGACAGGGGGCAAGGAACCGGGGAGCTGTTTTTT. Its protein is CASSRDRGQGTGELFF.

This chain connects TRBV15 to TRBJ2-7; the D is unclear. This CDR3 has 12 residues. Trimming pared 3 bases from V and 5 bases from J, leaving 8 bases between. The germline CDR1 and CDR2 sequences are LNHNV and YYDKDF (reference sequence). CDR3 amino acids: CATSSRYDEQYF. CDR3 DNA sequence: TGTGCCACCAGCAGCAGGTACGACGAGCAGTACTTC. The entire variable domain, with the rest obtained from reference TRBV15 and TRBJ2-7, is as follows: DAMVIQNPRYQVTQFGKPVTLSCSQTLNHNVMYWYQQKSSQAPKLLFHYYDKDFNNEADTPDNFQSRRPNTSFCFLDIRSPGLGDTAMYLCATSSRYDEQYFGPGTRLTVT.

CDR3 protein: CASSSRDREETQYF. The CDR3 DNA is TGTGCCAGTAGTAGCCGGGACAGGGAAGAGACCCAGTACTTC. This chain joins TRBV19 and TRBJ2-5; 9 bases are shared with TRBD1. Germline CDR1 reads LNHDA; CDR2 reads SQIVND (reference sequence). The CDR3 has 14 residues. J gave up 3 bases and V 4 bases, and 3 bases lay outside the gene matches.

The chain carries TRBV5-8 and TRBJ2-5; D is ambiguous. V was shortened by 2 bases and J by 1 base, with 12 bases between the two germline ends. In germline, CDR1 is SGHTS, CDR2 YDEGEE. This CDR3 contains 15 residues. CDR3 nucleotide sequence: TGTGCCAGCAGCTTCTGGGTTCCGGGCCAAGAGACCCAGTACTTC. Its translation: CASSFWVPGQETQYF.

The genes are TRBV7-2 and TRBJ1-1; D not resolved. The V and J ends lost 3 bases and 1 base respectively, with 6 bases between them. CDR1 is SGHTA and CDR2 is FQGNSA in the germline V gene. The CDR3 has 13 residues. CDR3 sequence: CASSFQSNTEAFF. The CDR3 DNA sequence: TGTGCCAGCAGCTTCCAGTCGAACACTGAAGCTTTCTTT.

The sample holds a few counts of this clone. The rearrangement uses TRBV6-5 and TRBJ1-2; TRBD1 matches 7 bases. This CDR3 spans 14 amino acids. The V and J ends lost 2 bases and 6 bases, in that order; junction bases with no gene match: 6. Germline CDR1 and CDR2: MNHEY and SVGAGI. Here the CDR3 reads CASSYQTGLDGYTF. Written as DNA, the CDR3 is TGTGCCAGCAGTTACCAGACAGGGCTGGATGGCTACACCTTC.

In its sample, this clone was seen a few times. V gene TRBV6-5 combines with J gene TRBJ2-7; TRBD1 might be the D (6 bases). Germline loops: CDR1 MNHEY, CDR2 SVGAGI. Trimming removed 4 bases at V and 3 bases at J, with 13 bases between. The CDR3 is made up of 14 amino acids. This CDR3 is CASSFRGRGYEQYF. The CDR3 nucleotides are TGTGCCAGCAGTTTCAGGGGTAGGGGCTACGAGCAGTACTTC.

The chain has TRBV15 and TRBJ1-3; perhaps TRBD1 as D (5 bases). The V end was cut by 0 bases, the J end by 4 bases, with 16 bases between. This CDR3 spans 17 amino acids. Germline CDR1 LNHNV, CDR2 YYDKDF (reference sequence). CDR3 sequence: CATSRDIGPGRGNTIYF. The CDR3 DNA is TGTGCCACCAGCAGAGATATAGGGCCAGGGAGGGGAAACACCATATATTTT.

This clone turned up a few times. The V gene is TRBV11-1, the J gene TRBJ1-1, with 10 bases lining up with TRBD1. Losses at the gene ends were 4 bases for V and 4 bases for J; bases not matched to a gene: 6. Germline loops: CDR1 SGHAT, CDR2 FQDESV (reference sequence). There are 15 residues in the CDR3. CDR3 DNA: TGTGCCAGCAGCTCTTCCTGGACAGGGGGCACTGAAGCTTTCTTT. It codes for CASSSSWTGGTEAFF.

The V gene is TRBV21-1, the J gene TRBJ2-7; TRBD1 reflects the table's D call only, with no check against the DNA. TRBV21-1 is flagged as a pseudogene. There are 16 residues in the CDR3. CDR3 in DNA: TGTGCCAGCAACCCCCGTATCCGAGACAGGAGCTACGAGCAGTACTTC. As protein: CASNPRIRDRSYEQYF.

This chain links TRBV5-1 with TRBJ2-7, with D unclear. Germline V gives CDR1 SGHRS, CDR2 YFSETQ. The CDR3 contains 16 residues. Trimming left V 1 base short and J 0 bases short, with 14 bases between. Written as DNA, the CDR3 is TGCGCCAGCAGCTTGCGTCGGCAGGCCGGCTCCTACGAGCAGTACTTC. This sequence encodes CASSLRRQAGSYEQYF. Based on the CDR3 plus reference TRBV5-1 and TRBJ2-7, the full variable domain is KAGVTQTPRYLIKTRGQQVTLSCSPISGHRSVSWYQQTPGQGLQFLFEYFSETQRNKGNFPGRFSGRQFSNSRSEMNVSTLELGDSALYLCASSLRRQAGSYEQYFGPGTRLTVT.

This clone is a singleton in its sample. V gene TRBV9 combines with J gene TRBJ2-3, with unresolved D. Germline V gene lookup returns CDR1 SGDLS and CDR2 YYNGEE. Between the trimmed V and J ends, which lost 4 bases and 9 bases, there was a span of 12 bases. There are 12 residues in the CDR3. The CDR3 nucleotides read TGTGCCAGCAGCCCCCGCTTCGAGACGCAGTATTTT. Its translation is CASSPRFETQYF.

The chain joins TRBV4-1 to TRBJ2-2; TRBD2 matches at 13 bases. This CDR3 is 19 amino acids long. Germline V gene sequence: CDR1 MGHRA, CDR2 YSYEKL. J lost 7 bases, V lost 4 bases, and 15 bases had no gene match. CDR3: CASSRPSLTSGRVIGELFF. The CDR3 bases are TGCGCCAGCAGCCGACCTTCCCTCACTAGCGGGAGGGTAATCGGGGAGCTGTTTTTT.

This chain joins TRBV5-1 and TRBJ2-2; 8 nucleotides agree with TRBD1. J was trimmed by 0 bases and V by 0 bases; bases with no gene match: 1. This CDR3 spans 16 amino acids. The germline V gene encodes CDR1 SGHRS and CDR2 YFSETQ. CDR3 sequence reads: CASSLGDRSNTGELFF. The CDR3 DNA follows: TGCGCCAGCAGCTTGGGGGACAGGTCGAACACCGGGGAGCTGTTTTTT.

In its sample, this clone was seen a few times. CDR3 bases: TGTGCCAGTAGTCCACGGAGCTCCACAGATACGCAGTATTTT. Residues: CASSPRSSTDTQYF. This chain links TRBV19 with TRBJ2-3; no clear D. Germline lookup yields CDR1 LNHDA and CDR2 SQIVND (reference sequence). This CDR3 is built from 14 residues. V was cut by 5 bases and J by 2 bases, with 11 bases left in between. Full variable domain (rest looked up from reference TRBV19 and TRBJ2-3): DGGITQSPKYLFRKEGQNVTLSCEQNLNHDAMYWYRQDPGQGLRLIYYSQIVNDFQKGDIAEGYSVSREKKESFPLTVTSAQKNPTAFYLCASSPRSSTDTQYFGPGTRLTVL.

V is TRBV6-5 and J is TRBJ1-2; D unresolved. The CDR3 covers 16 residues. Trimming removed 0 bases from V and 4 bases from J, with 15 bases in between. Germline V gene lookup returns CDR1 MNHEY and CDR2 SVGAGI. This chain's CDR3 is CASSYSLGIGLYGYTF. In DNA, the CDR3 is TGTGCCAGCAGTTACTCGCTGGGGATCGGACTCTATGGCTACACCTTC.

V and J are TRBV4-1 and TRBJ2-3, with D possibly TRBD1 on 6 matching bases. The germline V gene has CDR1 MGHRA and CDR2 YSYEKL. The CDR3 sequence is 18 residues long. The V gene lost 0 bases and the J gene lost 2 bases, with 18 bases spanning the gap. CDR3 in DNA: TGCGCCAGCAGCCAAGAATTTAGGAACAGGGAGCTCACAGATACGCAGTATTTT. Its protein is CASSQEFRNRELTDTQYF.

The sample holds a few counts of this clone. V gene TRBV19 combines with J gene TRBJ2-3; 10 nucleotides agree with TRBD2. Germline CDR1 LNHDA, CDR2 SQIVND (reference sequence). V shed 6 bases and J 1 base; nucleotides not matched to a gene: 4. This CDR3 is 15 amino acids long. The CDR3 loop reads CASRTGTSGTDTQYF. CDR3 in DNA: TGTGCCAGTAGAACCGGGACTAGCGGCACAGATACGCAGTATTTT.

The chain combines TRBV30 with TRBJ2-1; TRBD2 agrees at 8 bases. With V trimmed by 5 bases and J by 7 bases, 4 bases remained unmatched. Per germline, CDR1 GTSNPN and CDR2 SVGIG (reference sequence). The CDR3 covers 12 residues. The CDR3 loop reads CAWSGLGNEQFF. The CDR3, as DNA: TGTGCCTGGTCGGGACTAGGTAATGAGCAGTTCTTC.

This clone is a singleton in its sample. The chain combines TRBV6-6 with TRBJ1-2; tentative D call: TRBD1 (5 bases). Trimming took off 0 bases at V and 6 bases at J, with 11 bases between the two ends. The CDR3 extends over 14 amino acids. Germline lookup yields CDR1 MNHNY and CDR2 SVGAGI (reference sequence). CDR3 bases: TGTGCCAGCAGTTACTCGAGACAGTTCCATGGCTACACCTTC. Encoded protein: CASSYSRQFHGYTF.

The chain carries TRBV5-3 and TRBJ2-5, with 7 bases identical to TRBD2. TRBV5-3 is designated an ORF whose function remains uncertain. V was pared by 4 bases and J by 2 bases, with 11 bases of the junction left unmatched. The CDR3 runs 16 residues. The CDR3 nucleotides read TGTGCCAGAAGCCGCATTAGAGTGGGGGGGCAAGAGACCCAGTACTTC. Protein: CARSRIRVGGQETQYF.